These T cell receptor beta chains were read from a single sample in a study of T-cell memory formation after mild COVID-19. TCRdb used MiXCR to reprocess the 5' RACE reads, holding one entry per CDR3 protein. Of about 190,000 distinct CDR3 sequences listed, about 27% are singletons. Specimen: PBMCs or a T cell subset sorted from them (not recorded which). The receptor source for this set is an adult woman who had mild COVID-19 (a few samples of this study predate the infection). Cell type and time point are not known. Both conserved end residues are part of each CDR3. Fields, in order: J gene, CDR3 length, D gene, V gene, clone size, CDR3 protein. A D gene is named only where the DNA matches it firmly. Clone size is stated in some rows and not others, as once, few, many or a class when expanded.

j_gene: TRBJ2-5
len: 14
d_gene: TRBD2
v_gene: TRBV16
abundance: few
CDR3aa: CASSPREGKETQYF

j_gene: TRBJ2-7
len: 15
d_gene: TRBD2
v_gene: TRBV7-7
abundance: .
CDR3aa: CASSASAGGLYEQYF

j_gene: TRBJ2-2
len: 15
d_gene: .
v_gene: TRBV3-1
abundance: .
CDR3aa: CASSQITTGPGELFF

j_gene: TRBJ1-2
len: 15
d_gene: TRBD1
v_gene: TRBV30
abundance: .
CDR3aa: CACPGQVNRHYGYTF

j_gene: TRBJ1-5
len: 15
d_gene: TRBD1
v_gene: TRBV20-1
abundance: .
CDR3aa: CSARVAGGSNQPQHF

j_gene: TRBJ1-5
len: 15
d_gene: .
v_gene: TRBV5-1
abundance: few
CDR3aa: CASSLGGDSNQPQHF

j_gene: TRBJ1-2
len: 14
d_gene: .
v_gene: TRBV4-3
abundance: .
CDR3aa: CASSQDRQGGSYTF

j_gene: TRBJ2-3
len: 15
d_gene: .
v_gene: TRBV11-3
abundance: .
CDR3aa: CASRPTQGPTDTQYF

j_gene: TRBJ2-7
len: 15
d_gene: .
v_gene: TRBV9
abundance: .
CDR3aa: CASSVGTTRGYEQYF

j_gene: TRBJ2-7
len: 16
d_gene: TRBD2
v_gene: TRBV6-2/TRBV6-3
abundance: few
CDR3aa: CASRRNSGRASYEQYF

j_gene: TRBJ2-1
len: 16
d_gene: TRBD1
v_gene: TRBV24-1
abundance: few
CDR3aa: CATSDPHRGAYNEQFF

j_gene: TRBJ2-3
len: 15
d_gene: TRBD1
v_gene: TRBV18
abundance: few
CDR3aa: CASSPNRGSTDTQYF

j_gene: TRBJ2-1
len: 13
d_gene: .
v_gene: TRBV5-1
abundance: .
CDR3aa: CASSNPRGNEQFF

j_gene: TRBJ2-1
len: 14
d_gene: .
v_gene: TRBV9
abundance: .
CDR3aa: CASSVGGGQGEQFF

j_gene: TRBJ2-3
len: 15
d_gene: TRBD2
v_gene: TRBV29-1
abundance: .
CDR3aa: CSVVSVAGGSDTQYF

j_gene: TRBJ1-6
len: 16
d_gene: .
v_gene: TRBV7-6
abundance: few
CDR3aa: CASSPGIKDKGSPLHF

j_gene: TRBJ1-2
len: 14
d_gene: .
v_gene: TRBV2
abundance: few
CDR3aa: CASSDTMRAWGYTF

j_gene: TRBJ2-7
len: 14
d_gene: .
v_gene: TRBV29-1
abundance: .
CDR3aa: CSVVWTGLLYEQYF

j_gene: TRBJ1-2
len: 14
d_gene: .
v_gene: TRBV5-1
abundance: .
CDR3aa: CASSLDSQVEGYTF

j_gene: TRBJ2-3
len: 15
d_gene: TRBD2
v_gene: TRBV2
abundance: few
CDR3aa: CASTLTSGSGDTQYF

j_gene: TRBJ2-7
len: 12
d_gene: .
v_gene: TRBV25-1
abundance: .
CDR3aa: CASSGGLHEQYF

j_gene: TRBJ2-7
len: 16
d_gene: TRBD1
v_gene: TRBV20-1
abundance: few
CDR3aa: CSARDSPGTGGREQYF

j_gene: TRBJ2-7
len: 15
d_gene: TRBD2
v_gene: TRBV7-6
abundance: few
CDR3aa: CASSLGTSGGHEQYF

j_gene: TRBJ2-1
len: 14
d_gene: .
v_gene: TRBV4-2
abundance: many
CDR3aa: CASSQGGADNEQFF

j_gene: TRBJ2-3
len: 13
d_gene: .
v_gene: TRBV9
abundance: once
CDR3aa: CASSVGRIDTQYF

j_gene: TRBJ2-7
len: 13
d_gene: .
v_gene: TRBV19
abundance: few
CDR3aa: CASSRGQVYEQYF

j_gene: TRBJ2-1
len: 13
d_gene: TRBD1
v_gene: TRBV6-5
abundance: .
CDR3aa: CASSYDRGNEQFF

j_gene: TRBJ2-7
len: 16
d_gene: .
v_gene: TRBV3-1
abundance: .
CDR3aa: CASSQLSGAHGGEQYF

j_gene: TRBJ1-1
len: 13
d_gene: .
v_gene: TRBV7-9
abundance: few
CDR3aa: CASRGGLNTEAFF

j_gene: TRBJ1-1
len: 12
d_gene: .
v_gene: TRBV6-2/TRBV6-3
abundance: few
CDR3aa: CASRWGNTEAFF